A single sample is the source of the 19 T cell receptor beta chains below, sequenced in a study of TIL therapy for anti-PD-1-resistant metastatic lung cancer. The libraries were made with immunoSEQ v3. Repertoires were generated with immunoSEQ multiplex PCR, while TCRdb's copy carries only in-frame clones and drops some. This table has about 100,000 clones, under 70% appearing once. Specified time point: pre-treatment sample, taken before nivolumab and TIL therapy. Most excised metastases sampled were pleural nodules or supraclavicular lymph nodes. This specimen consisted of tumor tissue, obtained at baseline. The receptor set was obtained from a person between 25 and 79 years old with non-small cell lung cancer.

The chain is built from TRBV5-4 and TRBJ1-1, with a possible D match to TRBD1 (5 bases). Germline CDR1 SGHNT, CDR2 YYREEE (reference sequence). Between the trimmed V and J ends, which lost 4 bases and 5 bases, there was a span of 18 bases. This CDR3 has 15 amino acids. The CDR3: CASSTQDTAGTEAFF. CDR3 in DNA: TGTGCCAGCAGCACCCAGGACACGGCGGGGACTGAAGCTTTCTTT.

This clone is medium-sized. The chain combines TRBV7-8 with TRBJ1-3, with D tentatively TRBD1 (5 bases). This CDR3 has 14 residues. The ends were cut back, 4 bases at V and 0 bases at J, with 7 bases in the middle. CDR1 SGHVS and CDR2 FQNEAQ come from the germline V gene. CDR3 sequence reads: CASSWDLSGNTIYF. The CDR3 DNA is TGTGCCAGCAGCTGGGACCTCTCTGGAAACACCATATATTTT.

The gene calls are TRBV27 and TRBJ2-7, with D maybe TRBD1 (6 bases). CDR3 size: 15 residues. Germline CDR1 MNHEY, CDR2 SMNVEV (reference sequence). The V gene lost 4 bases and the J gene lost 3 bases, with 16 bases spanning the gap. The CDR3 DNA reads TGTGCCAGCAGTTATTCCGGGACACTTATCTACGAGCAGTACTTC. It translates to CASSYSGTLIYEQYF.

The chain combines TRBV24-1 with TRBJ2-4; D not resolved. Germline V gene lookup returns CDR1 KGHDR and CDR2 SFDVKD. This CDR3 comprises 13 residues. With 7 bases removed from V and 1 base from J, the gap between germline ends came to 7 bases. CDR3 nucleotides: TGTGCCACCAGCAAAGGGGCCAAAAACATTCAGTACTTC. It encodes CATSKGAKNIQYF.

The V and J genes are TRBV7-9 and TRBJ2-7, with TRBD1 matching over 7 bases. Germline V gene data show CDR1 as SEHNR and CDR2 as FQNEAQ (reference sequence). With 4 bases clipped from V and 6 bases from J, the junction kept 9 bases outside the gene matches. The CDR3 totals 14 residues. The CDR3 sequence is CASSSPTGIGEQYF. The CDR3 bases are TGTGCCAGCAGCTCACCGACAGGGATCGGCGAGCAGTACTTC.

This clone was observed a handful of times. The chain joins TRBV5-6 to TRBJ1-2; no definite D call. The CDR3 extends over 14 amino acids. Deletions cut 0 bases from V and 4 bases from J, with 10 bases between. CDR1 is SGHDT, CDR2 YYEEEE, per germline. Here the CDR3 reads CASSLERVSYGYTF. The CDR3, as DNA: TGTGCCAGCAGCTTGGAAAGGGTCTCCTATGGCTACACCTTC.

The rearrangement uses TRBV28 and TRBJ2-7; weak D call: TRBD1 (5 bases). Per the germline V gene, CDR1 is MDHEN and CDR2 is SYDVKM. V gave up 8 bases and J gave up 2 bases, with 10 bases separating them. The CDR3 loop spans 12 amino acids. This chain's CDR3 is CASWGSPYEQYF. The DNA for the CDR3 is TGTGCCAGCTGGGGCAGCCCCTACGAGCAGTACTTC.

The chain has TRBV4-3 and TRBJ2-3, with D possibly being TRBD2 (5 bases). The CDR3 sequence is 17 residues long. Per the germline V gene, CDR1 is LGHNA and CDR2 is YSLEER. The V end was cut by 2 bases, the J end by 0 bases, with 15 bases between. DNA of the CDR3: TGCGCCAGCAGCCAAAAGCTTAGCGCCTTAAGCACAGATACGCAGTATTTT. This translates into CASSQKLSALSTDTQYF.

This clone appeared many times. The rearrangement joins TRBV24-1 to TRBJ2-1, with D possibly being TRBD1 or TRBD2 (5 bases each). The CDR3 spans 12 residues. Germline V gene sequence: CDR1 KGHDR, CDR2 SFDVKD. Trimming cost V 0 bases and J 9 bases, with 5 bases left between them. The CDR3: CATSDLGGEQFF. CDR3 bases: TGTGCCACCAGTGATTTGGGGGGTGAGCAGTTCTTC.

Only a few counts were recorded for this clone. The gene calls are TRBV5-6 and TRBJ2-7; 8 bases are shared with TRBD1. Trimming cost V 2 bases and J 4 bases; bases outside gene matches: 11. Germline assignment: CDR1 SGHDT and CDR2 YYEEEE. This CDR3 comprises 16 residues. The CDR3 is CASSFSQGVLGYEQYF. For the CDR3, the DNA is TGTGCCAGCAGCTTCTCACAGGGGGTACTGGGATACGAGCAGTACTTC.

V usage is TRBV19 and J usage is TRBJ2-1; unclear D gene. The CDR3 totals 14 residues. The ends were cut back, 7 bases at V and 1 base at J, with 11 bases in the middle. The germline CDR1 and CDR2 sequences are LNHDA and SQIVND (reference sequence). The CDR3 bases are TGTGCCAGTATTGGGTCCGATTCCTACAATGAGCAGTTCTTC. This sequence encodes CASIGSDSYNEQFF.

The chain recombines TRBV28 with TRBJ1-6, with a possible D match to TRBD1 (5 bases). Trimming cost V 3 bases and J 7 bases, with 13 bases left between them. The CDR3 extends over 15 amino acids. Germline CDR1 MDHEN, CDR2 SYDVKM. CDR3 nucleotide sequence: TGTGCCAGCAGTTTGGGGCTCACCGGGAATTCACCCCTCCACTTT. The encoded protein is CASSLGLTGNSPLHF. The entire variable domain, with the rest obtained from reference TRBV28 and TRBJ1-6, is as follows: DVKVTQSSRYLVKRTGEKVFLECVQDMDHENMFWYRQDPGLGLRLIYFSYDVKMKEKGDIPEGYSVSREKKERFSLILESASTNQTSMYLCASSLGLTGNSPLHFGNGTRLTVT.

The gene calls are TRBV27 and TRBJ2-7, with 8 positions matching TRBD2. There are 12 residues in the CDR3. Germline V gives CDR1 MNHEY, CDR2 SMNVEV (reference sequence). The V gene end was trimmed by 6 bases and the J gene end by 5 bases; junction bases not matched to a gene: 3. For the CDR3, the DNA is TGTGCCAGCAGGGGGACTAGACACGAGCAGTACTTC. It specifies CASRGTRHEQYF.

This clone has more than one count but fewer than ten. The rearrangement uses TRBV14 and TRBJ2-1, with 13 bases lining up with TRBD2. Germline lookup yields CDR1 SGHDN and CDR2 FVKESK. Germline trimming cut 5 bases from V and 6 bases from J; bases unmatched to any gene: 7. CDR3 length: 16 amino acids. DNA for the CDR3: TGTGCCAGCAGCTCCCCCGGGACTAGCGGGACCAATGAGCAGTTCTTC. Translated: CASSSPGTSGTNEQFF.

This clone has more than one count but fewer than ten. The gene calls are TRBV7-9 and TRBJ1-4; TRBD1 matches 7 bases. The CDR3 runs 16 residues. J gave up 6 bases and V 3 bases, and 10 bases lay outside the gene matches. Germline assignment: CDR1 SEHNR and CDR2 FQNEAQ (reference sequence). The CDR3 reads CASSLGQGGPDEKLFF. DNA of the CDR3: TGTGCCAGCAGCTTGGGGCAGGGGGGACCGGATGAAAAACTGTTTTTT.

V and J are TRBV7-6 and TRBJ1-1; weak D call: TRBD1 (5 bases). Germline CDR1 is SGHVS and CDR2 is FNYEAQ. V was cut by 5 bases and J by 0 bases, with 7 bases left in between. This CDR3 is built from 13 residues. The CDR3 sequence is CASSRGMNTEAFF. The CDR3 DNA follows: TGTGCCAGCAGCAGGGGAATGAACACTGAAGCTTTCTTT.

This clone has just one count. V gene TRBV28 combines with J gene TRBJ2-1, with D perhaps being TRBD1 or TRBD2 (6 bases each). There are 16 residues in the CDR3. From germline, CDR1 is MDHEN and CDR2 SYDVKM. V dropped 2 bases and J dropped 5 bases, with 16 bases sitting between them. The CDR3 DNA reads TGTGCCAGCAGTTTACTAGGGACATCGGGGGACAATGAGCAGTTCTTC. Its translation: CASSLLGTSGDNEQFF. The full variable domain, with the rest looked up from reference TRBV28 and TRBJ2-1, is DVKVTQSSRYLVKRTGEKVFLECVQDMDHENMFWYRQDPGLGLRLIYFSYDVKMKEKGDIPEGYSVSREKKERFSLILESASTNQTSMYLCASSLLGTSGDNEQFFGPGTRLTVL.

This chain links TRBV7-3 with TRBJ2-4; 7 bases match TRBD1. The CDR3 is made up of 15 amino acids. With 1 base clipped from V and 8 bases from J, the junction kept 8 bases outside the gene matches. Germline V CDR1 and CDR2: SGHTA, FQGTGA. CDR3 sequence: CASSLMAAQGDIQYF. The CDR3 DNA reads TGTGCCAGCAGCTTAATGGCAGCCCAGGGGGACATTCAGTACTTC.

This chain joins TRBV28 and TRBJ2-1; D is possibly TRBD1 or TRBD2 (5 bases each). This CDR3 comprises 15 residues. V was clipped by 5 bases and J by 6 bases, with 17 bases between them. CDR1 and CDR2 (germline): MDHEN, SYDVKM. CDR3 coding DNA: TGTGCCAGCAGTATGATGGGGGAGTGGTCCAATGAGCAGTTCTTC. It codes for CASSMMGEWSNEQFF.